This is a list of T cell receptor beta chains from one sample in a study of T cells in Graves' hyperthyroidism and ophthalmopathy. TCRdb itself ran the multiplex PCR reads through MiXCR, one entry per CDR3 protein. This repertoire shows over 150,000 distinct CDR3 sequences, roughly 17% found once; its top ten account for about 56%. The sample consisted of blood. Receptor source: a woman aged 50 to 60 with Graves' hyperthyroidism. The CDR3 runs from the conserved cysteine through the conserved F or W. D genes are given only for firm matches. Size is stated for part of the rows, as once, few or many counts, or as a class when the clone is expanded.

TRBD1 TRBJ1-1 TRBV12-3/TRBV12-4 many CASSSGQENTEAFF TGTGCCAGCAGTTCCGGACAGGAAAACACTGAAGCTTTCTTT
TRBD1 TRBJ2-7 TRBV13 - CASKTRGPYSYEQYF TGTGCCAGCAAGACCAGGGGGCCTTACTCCTACGAGCAGTACTTC
- TRBJ1-1 TRBV18 - CASSPNTPRDWQAFF TGTGCCAGCTCACCAAATACCCCCCGGGACTGGCAAGCTTTCTTT
TRBD1 TRBJ1-2 TRBV12-3/TRBV12-4 many CASSPQVETGGTF TGTGCCAGCAGCCCCCAGGTTGAGACAGGGGGAACCTTC
- TRBJ2-1 TRBV19 many CASSTYREYNEQFF TGTGCCAGTAGTACCTACAGGGAGTACAATGAGCAGTTCTTC
TRBD2 TRBJ2-1 TRBV20-1 many CSALKTSGGMNEQFF TGCAGTGCCCTAAAGACTAGCGGGGGGATGAATGAGCAGTTCTTC
- TRBJ2-5 TRBV5-1 - CASSLTGTAIQETQYF TGCGCCAGCAGCCTGACCGGGACCGCCATTCAAGAGACCCAGTACTTC
TRBD1 TRBJ1-2 TRBV3-1 few CASSQEGTGGSGGYTF TGTGCCAGCAGCCAAGAAGGGACAGGGGGGTCAGGAGGCTACACCTTC
- TRBJ1-2 TRBV7-3 many CASSPTAGSNYGYTF TGTGCCAGCAGCCCAACGGCGGGATCTAACTATGGCTACACCTTC
- TRBJ2-3 TRBV20-1 many CSARGSVRSTDTQYF TGCAGTGCTAGAGGATCGGTCAGAAGCACAGATACGCAGTATTTT
- TRBJ1-2 TRBV10-3 many CAISEQPNYGYTF TGTGCCATCAGTGAACAGCCAAACTATGGCTACACCTTC
- TRBJ2-7 TRBV5-1 many CASSPSYLEQYF TGCGCCAGCAGCCCCTCGTACCTCGAGCAGTACTTC
TRBD2 TRBJ2-3 TRBV7-3 many CASSQTSGRDTQYF TGTGCCAGCAGCCAGACTAGCGGGAGAGATACGCAGTATTTT
- TRBJ2-1 TRBV5-1 many CASSLEGYSGAYNEQFF TGCGCCAGCAGCTTGGAAGGGTATAGCGGAGCCTACAATGAGCAGTTCTTC
- TRBJ1-6 TRBV6-1 few CASSSYQGSPLHF TGTGCCAGCAGTTCGTATCAGGGATCACCCCTCCACTTT
TRBD2 TRBJ2-7 TRBV7-2 few CASSRIGSGNSEQYF TGTGCCAGCAGCCGCATAGGGAGCGGGAATTCCGAGCAGTACTTC
- TRBJ2-7 TRBV7-3 many CASSPENRDLNYEQYF TGTGCCAGCAGCCCCGAAAACAGGGACCTCAACTACGAGCAGTACTTC
- TRBJ2-3 TRBV6-1 - CASTRTGTDTQYF TGTGCCAGCACCCGGACTGGCACAGATACGCAGTATTTT
- TRBJ2-3 TRBV25-1 - CASSVGDTDTQYF TGTGCCAGCAGTGTCGGGGACACAGATACGCAGTATTTT
- TRBJ1-1 TRBV11-2 - CASSLAVEVNTEAFF TGTGCCAGCAGCTTAGCGGTTGAAGTGAACACTGAAGCTTTCTTT
TRBD1 TRBJ2-1 TRBV19 once CASSTSGQGAGTSYNEQFF TGTGCCAGTAGTACCTCGGGACAGGGAGCCGGGACATCCTACAATGAGCAGTTCTTC
TRBD1 TRBJ1-1 TRBV28 many CASSTLDRGNTEAFF TGTGCCAGCAGTACCTTGGACAGGGGGAACACTGAAGCTTTCTTT
TRBD1 TRBJ2-3 TRBV28 many CATRDRGTDTQYF TGTGCCACCAGAGACAGGGGCACAGATACGCAGTATTTT
- TRBJ2-3 TRBV12-3/TRBV12-4 many CASSLSQDTQYF TGTGCCAGCAGTTTATCACAAGATACGCAGTATTTT
TRBD2 TRBJ2-1 TRBV13 - CASSIRTSGRGEFF TGTGCCAGCAGCATCCGGACTAGCGGGAGGGGTGAGTTCTTC
TRBD2 TRBJ2-1 TRBV12-3/TRBV12-4 few CASRDGTSGRAVNEQFF TGTGCCAGCAGAGACGGGACTAGCGGGAGGGCCGTCAATGAGCAGTTCTTC
- TRBJ2-5 TRBV20-1 - CSARRSEQETQYF TGCAGTGCTAGGCGCTCGGAGCAAGAGACCCAGTACTTC
- TRBJ1-2 TRBV6-6 - CASSHSTFDPPAFVHGYTF TGTGCCAGCAGTCACTCGACCTTCGACCCACCGGCGTTTGTCCATGGCTACACCTTC
- TRBJ1-5 TRBV28 many CASSSTQGDVPQHF TGTGCCAGCAGTTCAACACAGGGAGATGTACCCCAGCATTTT
- TRBJ1-1 TRBV14 - CASSPLLEAFF TGTGCCAGCAGCCCCCTTTTAGAAGCTTTCTTT
TRBD2 TRBJ2-2 TRBV18 - CASSPLLAGVVTGELFF TGTGCCAGCTCACCACTCCTAGCGGGAGTAGTAACCGGGGAGCTGTTTTTT
- TRBJ2-3 TRBV5-1 many CASSLGAAGRTDTQYF TGCGCCAGCAGCTTGGGAGCAGCGGGCCGCACAGATACGCAGTATTTT
- TRBJ1-1 TRBV12-3/TRBV12-4 many CASTFKRVGREAFF TGTGCCAGCACCTTTAAACGCGTGGGCAGAGAAGCTTTCTTT
- TRBJ1-2 TRBV4-2 - CASSQDRVEETYGYTF TGTGCCAGCAGCCAAGATCGGGTCGAGGAGACTTATGGCTACACCTTC
TRBD1 TRBJ1-1 TRBV19 many CASRNNRGPEAFF TGTGCCAGTAGAAACAACAGGGGTCCTGAAGCTTTCTTT
TRBD1 TRBJ2-7 TRBV18 many CASSPWGQGADEQYF TGTGCCAGCTCGCCGTGGGGACAGGGGGCGGACGAGCAGTACTTC
- TRBJ2-2 TRBV6-2/TRBV6-3 - CASSYSGLDARTGELFF TGTGCCAGCAGTTACTCCGGGTTGGACGCACGGACCGGGGAGCTGTTTTTT
- TRBJ2-1 TRBV29-1 once CSVVGVVDEQFF TGCAGCGTTGTGGGGGTCGTCGATGAGCAGTTCTTC
TRBD2 TRBJ2-7 TRBV18 few CASSPGVAGEYEQYF TGTGCCAGCTCACCAGGTGTAGCGGGAGAATACGAGCAGTACTTC
TRBD2 TRBJ2-7 TRBV30 - CAWRATSGYEQYF TGTGCCTGGAGAGCGACTAGCGGGTACGAGCAGTACTTC
TRBD2 TRBJ2-1 TRBV12-3/TRBV12-4 few CASSSMGGASGNEQFF TGTGCCAGCAGCTCAATGGGGGGTGCTAGCGGCAATGAGCAGTTCTTC
- TRBJ2-1 TRBV11-1 many CASSLSEALGEQFF TGTGCCAGCAGCTTATCAGAGGCCCTGGGTGAGCAGTTCTTC
TRBD2 TRBJ2-1 TRBV7-3 many CASSLTVAGGFGEQFF TGTGCCAGCAGCTTAACGGTGGCGGGAGGATTTGGCGAGCAGTTCTTC
TRBD1 TRBJ1-2 TRBV13 - CASSLGPGQGSGYTF TGTGCCAGCAGCTTAGGTCCAGGACAGGGGTCTGGCTACACCTTC
- TRBJ1-2 TRBV6-1 - CASSETENGYTF TGTGCCAGCAGTGAGACAGAGAATGGCTACACCTTC
- TRBJ2-5 TRBV7-9 many CASSTKETQYF TGTGCCAGCAGCACTAAAGAGACCCAGTACTTC
- TRBJ1-6 TRBV30 - CAWRDMNNSPLHF TGTGCCTGGAGGGATATGAATAATTCACCCCTCCACTTT
- TRBJ1-5 TRBV28 few CASSFPPGLGNQPQHF TGTGCCAGCAGTTTCCCACCGGGCCTGGGCAATCAGCCCCAGCATTTT